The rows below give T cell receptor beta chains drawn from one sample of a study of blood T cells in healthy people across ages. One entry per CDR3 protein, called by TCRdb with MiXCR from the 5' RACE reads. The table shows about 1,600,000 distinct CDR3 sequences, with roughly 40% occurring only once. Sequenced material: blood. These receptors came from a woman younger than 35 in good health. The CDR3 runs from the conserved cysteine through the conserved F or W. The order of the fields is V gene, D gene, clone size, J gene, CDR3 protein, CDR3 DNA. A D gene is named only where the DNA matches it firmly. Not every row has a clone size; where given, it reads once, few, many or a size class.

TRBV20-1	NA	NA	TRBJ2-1	CSAPTVGDNEQFF	TGCAGTGCTCCCACAGTTGGGGACAATGAGCAGTTCTTC
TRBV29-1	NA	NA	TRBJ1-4	CSVEGPANEKLFF	TGCAGCGTTGAAGGCCCGGCGAATGAAAAACTGTTTTTT
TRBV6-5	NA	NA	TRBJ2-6	CACSYLAISSGANVLTF	TGTGCCTGCAGTTACTTGGCCATTAGCTCTGGGGCCAACGTCCTGACTTTC
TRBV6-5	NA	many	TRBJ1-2	CASSYHQASGYTF	TGTGCCAGCAGTTACCATCAAGCGTCTGGCTACACCTTC
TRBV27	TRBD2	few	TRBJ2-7	CASSSQRGSHEQYF	TGTGCCAGCAGTTCCCAGCGGGGATCCCACGAGCAGTACTTC
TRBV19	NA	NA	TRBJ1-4	CASSMQGRNEKLFF	TGTGCCAGTAGTATGCAGGGTAGAAATGAAAAACTGTTTTTT
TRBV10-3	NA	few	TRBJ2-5	CAIRGAGSQETQYF	TGTGCCATCAGGGGGGCGGGAAGCCAAGAGACCCAGTACTTC
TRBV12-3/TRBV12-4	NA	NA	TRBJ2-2	CASSPRQGVNTGELFF	TGTGCCAGCAGTCCTAGGCAGGGTGTGAACACCGGGGAGCTGTTTTTT
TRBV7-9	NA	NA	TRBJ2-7	CASSASRGYEQYF	TGTGCCAGCAGCGCGTCAAGGGGCTACGAGCAGTACTTC
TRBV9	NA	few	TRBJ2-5	CASSVAGSDEQYF	TGTGCCAGCAGCGTAGCAGGGAGTGATGAGCAGTACTTC
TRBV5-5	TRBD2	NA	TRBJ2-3	CASSLDSGRLTDTQYF	TGTGCCAGCAGCTTGGATAGCGGGAGATTAACAGATACGCAGTATTTT
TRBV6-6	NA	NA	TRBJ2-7	CASRAPGRSSYNEQYF	TGTGCCAGCAGGGCACCGGGACGTAGCTCCTACAATGAGCAGTACTTC
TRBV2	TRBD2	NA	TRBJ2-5	CASSEPGTSGGGSLETQYF	TGTGCCAGCAGTGAACCCGGGACTAGCGGGGGGGGATCCTTGGAGACCCAGTACTTC
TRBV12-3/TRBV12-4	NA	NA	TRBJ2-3	CASSTVPADTQYF	TGTGCCAGCAGTACCGTCCCCGCAGATACGCAGTATTTT
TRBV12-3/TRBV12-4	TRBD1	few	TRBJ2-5	CASSFRQGEETQYF	TGTGCCAGCAGTTTTAGACAGGGAGAAGAGACCCAGTACTTC
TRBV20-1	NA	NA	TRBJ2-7	CSPSTAYPDEQYF	TGCAGCCCAAGCACAGCCTATCCGGATGAGCAGTACTTC
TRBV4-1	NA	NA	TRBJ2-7	CASSQGVLASYNEQYF	TGCGCCAGCAGCCAAGGGGTACTAGCCTCCTACAATGAGCAGTACTTC
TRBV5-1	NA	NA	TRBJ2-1	CASQRGDGGEQFF	TGCGCCAGCCAAAGGGGCGACGGAGGTGAGCAGTTCTTC
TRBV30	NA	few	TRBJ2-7	CAWSVRGNAYEQYF	TGTGCCTGGAGTGTACGGGGAAATGCCTACGAGCAGTACTTC
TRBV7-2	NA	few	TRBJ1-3	CASSLGGASGNTIYF	TGTGCCAGCAGCTTGGGCGGAGCCTCTGGAAACACCATATATTTT
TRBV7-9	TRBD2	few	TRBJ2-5	CASSQWGLPGQETQYF	TGTGCCAGTTCCCAATGGGGACTACCCGGCCAAGAGACCCAGTACTTC
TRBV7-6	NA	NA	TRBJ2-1	CASSSPGPYNEQFF	TGTGCCAGCAGCTCCCCCGGGCCCTACAATGAGCAGTTCTTC
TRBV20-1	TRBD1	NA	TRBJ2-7	CSARDQQGEGEQYF	TGCAGTGCTAGAGATCAGCAGGGGGAAGGCGAGCAGTACTTC
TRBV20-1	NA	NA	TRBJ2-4	CSAGQGGGYNEQYF	TGCAGTGCTGGCCAGGGGGGAGGATACAATGAGCAGTACTTC
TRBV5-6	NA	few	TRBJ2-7	CASSPSIYNEQYF	TGTGCCAGCAGCCCCTCTATTTACAATGAGCAGTACTTC
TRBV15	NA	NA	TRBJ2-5	CATSRDPDVETQYF	TGTGCCACCAGCAGAGATCCGGATGTAGAGACCCAGTACTTC
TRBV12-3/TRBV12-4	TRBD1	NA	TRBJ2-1	CASNEDRDNEQFF	TGTGCCAGCAATGAGGACAGGGACAATGAGCAGTTCTTC
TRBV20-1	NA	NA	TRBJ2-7	CSARDSGPSGYEQYF	TGCAGTGCTAGAGATAGCGGTCCCTCCGGGTACGAGCAGTACTTC
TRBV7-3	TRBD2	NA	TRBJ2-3	CASSDISGGDDTQYF	TGTGCCAGCAGCGATATTAGCGGGGGGGACGATACGCAGTATTTT
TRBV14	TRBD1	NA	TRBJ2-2	CASSRTGGEHLITGELFF	TGTGCCAGCAGCCGCACAGGGGGCGAACACCTCATCACCGGGGAGCTGTTTTTT
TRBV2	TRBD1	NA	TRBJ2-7	CASSGIQGGKQYF	TGTGCCAGCAGTGGGATACAGGGGGGTAAGCAGTACTTC
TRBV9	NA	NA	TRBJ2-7	CASSSPGTETSYEQYF	TGTGCCAGCAGCTCTCCCGGGACCGAAACCTCCTACGAGCAGTACTTC
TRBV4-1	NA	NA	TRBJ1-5	CASSQTNNGRQHF	TGCGCCAGCAGCCAAACGAACAACGGGCGCCAGCATTTT